This T cell receptor beta chain was found in a study of T cell changes during pregnancy in multiple sclerosis. Germline assignment: CDR1 MNHEY and CDR2 SVGAGI. This CDR3 contains 14 residues. TCRdb's table, derived via immunoSEQ multiplex PCR, lists solely in-frame clones and lacks some. The repertoire has tens of thousands of clones, roughly 94% of them found once; the top ten carry roughly 5.2%. This clone was seen only a few times. This chain links TRBV6-5 with TRBJ2-7, with D tentatively TRBD2 (7 bases). The receptor's source is a female donor in good health, enrolled as a control in a pregnancy study. Sequences were derived from peripheral blood, sampled in the first trimester of pregnancy. CDR3 residues: CASGSGGRPYEQYF. The CDR3 region has the DNA TGTGCTAGCGGATCCGGGGGGCGCCCCTACGAGCAGTACTTC.